The sequence of this T cell receptor beta chain was determined in a study of T cells expressing NK-cell markers. Study context: All TCR beta repertoires analysed originated from sorted CD3+CD56+NKG2C+, CD3+CD56+NKG2C- and CD3+CD56-NKG2C+ T cells. There were seven HCMV-seropositive donors and one seronegative donor among the eight sequenced.

Concerning this clonotype itself: Its antigen remains unknown.

The study, taken as a whole, reports: In several donors, dominant clonotypes made up 28.3-60.1% of CD3+CD56-NKG2C+ cells. Expanded NKG2C+ T cell clones had unclear HCMV specificity.

TCRdb re-called the 5' RACE reads and catalogs CDR3 proteins one per entry, DNA excluded. This table holds about 390,000 distinct CDR3 sequences. Germline V CDR1 and CDR2: MGHRA, YSYEKL. The CDR3 totals 17 residues. Material: blood T cells: a sorted CD56 or NKG2C T cell subset, CD4+ or CD8+ T cells, or bulk PBMC T cells (not recorded which). This receptor was taken from a woman aged 45-65 years in good health. This chain links TRBV4-1 with TRBJ2-2; TCRdb outputs TRBD2, but without DNA this stays unchecked. This chain's CDR3 is CASSQETRVLYTGELFF.